Shown below are 23 T cell receptor beta chains from a single sample sequenced in a study of blood T cell repertoires in COVID-19. The assay was immunoSEQ multiplex PCR, and TCRdb's table has in-frame clones only and misses some. Altogether over 200,000 clones are present, approximately 84% being singletons, with the ten largest covering over 12%. The sequencing input was PBMCs or T cells enriched from blood (not recorded which). These receptors originate from a man aged 35 to 55 who had recovered from COVID-19.

This clone was seen only a few times. The chain joins TRBV11-2 to TRBJ2-2; 8 bases match TRBD2. The CDR3 has 15 residues. Per the germline V gene, CDR1 is SGHAT and CDR2 is FQNNGV. The junction had 4 bases not matched to a gene; V was cut back by 1 base and J by 6 bases. CDR3 nucleotide sequence: TGTGCCAGCAGCTTAGCGGGGGGGCTCCCCGGGGAGCTGTTTTTT. Amino acids: CASSLAGGLPGELFF.

A single count supports this clone. V and J are TRBV2 and TRBJ2-3, with a weak D call TRBD2 (7 bases). The germline V gene encodes CDR1 SNHLY and CDR2 FYNNEI. The CDR3 is 13 amino acids. V was trimmed by 8 bases and J by 8 bases, leaving 17 bases between them. Written as DNA, the CDR3 is TGTGCCAGCGTCGGGGGGCAAACTTTTACGCAGTATTTT. It translates to CASVGGQTFTQYF.

The chain recombines TRBV7-8 with TRBJ2-1; a weak D match, TRBD2 (6 bases). Trimming stripped 2 bases from V and 10 bases from J, with 18 bases between. CDR3 length equals 15 residues. Germline values: CDR1 SGHVS, CDR2 FQNEAQ. CDR3 nucleotide sequence: TGTGCCAGCAGCTTAAGGGGCACGGGAGAGGGGGAGCAGTTCTTC. Translating gives CASSLRGTGEGEQFF.

This clone was recorded only once. DNA of the CDR3: TGCGCCAGCAGGGTTGCGGGGTTTAATGAAAAACTGTTTTTT. Protein: CASRVAGFNEKLFF. This chain joins TRBV5-1 and TRBJ1-4; no definite D call. Germline loops: CDR1 SGHRS, CDR2 YFSETQ. Trimming shortened V by 5 bases and J by 4 bases, and 12 bases separated the two germline ends. The CDR3 totals 14 residues.

The chain combines TRBV28 with TRBJ2-1; 12 bases align to TRBD2. J was trimmed by 9 bases and V by 2 bases; bases with no gene match: 5. The length of the CDR3 is 15 residues. Looked up from germline, CDR1 is MDHEN and CDR2 is SYDVKM. CDR3 bases: TGTGCCAGCAGTTTAATCGGACTAGCGGGAAGTGAGCAGTTCTTC. Translation gives CASSLIGLAGSEQFF.

The chain carries TRBV15 and TRBJ1-1, with 12 bases aligning to TRBD1. Germline V gene data show CDR1 as LNHNV and CDR2 as YYDKDF (reference sequence). This CDR3 region has 14 residues. V shed 5 bases and J 6 bases; nucleotides not matched to a gene: 4. The CDR3 protein is CATSPGTGGPEAFF. The CDR3, as DNA: TGTGCCACCAGCCCCGGGACAGGGGGCCCTGAAGCTTTCTTT.

The J gene is TRBJ2-1, the V gene TRBV5-1; tentatively, D is TRBD1 (6 bases). The CDR3 contains 15 residues. Trimming took off 2 bases at V and 0 bases at J, with 9 bases between the two ends. Per germline, CDR1 SGHRS and CDR2 YFSETQ. The CDR3 region is CASSFGQPSYNEQFF. The CDR3 DNA reads TGCGCCAGCAGCTTCGGACAGCCCTCCTACAATGAGCAGTTCTTC. Drawing the rest from reference TRBV5-1 and TRBJ2-1, the complete variable domain is KAGVTQTPRYLIKTRGQQVTLSCSPISGHRSVSWYQQTPGQGLQFLFEYFSETQRNKGNFPGRFSGRQFSNSRSEMNVSTLELGDSALYLCASSFGQPSYNEQFFGPGTRLTVL.

The chain couples TRBV11-2 to TRBJ1-2, with a possible D match to TRBD1 (6 bases). V was trimmed by 11 bases and J by 4 bases, leaving 14 bases between them. The length of the CDR3 is 12 residues. Germline V gene data show CDR1 as SGHAT and CDR2 as FQNNGV. DNA of the CDR3: TGTGCCCTGGGGCGGGGGCCCTATGGCTACACCTTC. It specifies CALGRGPYGYTF.

This rearrangement joins TRBV18 to TRBJ1-1; D unclear. This CDR3 is built from 15 residues. Trimming removed 3 bases from V and 0 bases from J, with 11 bases in between. Looked up from germline, CDR1 is KGHSH and CDR2 is LQKENI. CDR3 in DNA: TGTGCCAGCTCACCCAGGCTTCTCATGAACACTGAAGCTTTCTTT. Translating gives CASSPRLLMNTEAFF.

The rearrangement uses TRBV5-4 and TRBJ1-1; 7 nucleotides agree with TRBD1. Germline CDR1 SGHNT, CDR2 YYREEE (reference sequence). The CDR3 loop spans 15 amino acids. V lost 5 bases to trimming and J lost 6 bases; unmatched junction nucleotides: 13. The CDR3 region is CASSWMDRQGAEAFF. CDR3 nucleotide sequence: TGTGCCAGCAGTTGGATGGATAGGCAGGGGGCTGAAGCTTTCTTT.

The CDR3 spells CASSLGGGRGTEAFF. The CDR3 DNA is TGCGCCAGCAGCTTGGGAGGGGGTAGGGGCACTGAAGCTTTCTTT. The chain carries TRBV5-1 and TRBJ1-1, with TRBD1 as a possible D gene (6 bases). This CDR3 has 15 amino acids. Germline V gene lookup returns CDR1 SGHRS and CDR2 YFSETQ. V was clipped by 0 bases and J by 4 bases, with 13 bases between them.

The V call is TRBV7-9, the J call TRBJ1-2; D gene ambiguous. The ends were cut back, 10 bases at V and 4 bases at J, with 19 bases in the middle. This CDR3 spans 14 amino acids. The germline gives CDR1 SEHNR, CDR2 FQNEAQ (reference sequence). The CDR3 bases are TGTGCCACCGTAGAAGTAGGGAGTAGCTATGGCTACACCTTC. Its protein product is CATVEVGSSYGYTF.

The genes are TRBV27 and TRBJ2-1, with 7 positions matching TRBD2. After removal of 7 bases from V and 8 bases from J, the junction contained 11 bases not matched to a gene. The CDR3 loop spans 14 amino acids. The germline gives CDR1 MNHEY, CDR2 SMNVEV (reference sequence). CDR3 protein: CASTRRAGVDEQFF. CDR3 in DNA: TGTGCCAGCACCCGGCGTGCGGGAGTCGATGAGCAGTTCTTC.

This chain joins TRBV5-1 and TRBJ1-2; D may be TRBD1 (5 bases). Per the germline V gene, CDR1 is SGHRS and CDR2 is YFSETQ. V lost 4 bases and J 4 bases, leaving 11 bases between the germline ends. The CDR3 totals 13 residues. CDR3: CASSPDRSYGYTF. The CDR3 DNA follows: TGCGCCAGCAGCCCCGACAGAAGCTATGGCTACACCTTC.

A few counts support this clone. V usage is TRBV12-3 or TRBV12-4 and J usage is TRBJ1-2, with a tentative D call TRBD1 (5 bases). The V and J ends lost 3 bases and 6 bases respectively, with 11 bases between them. CDR3 size: 13 residues. The CDR3 sequence: CASSFAGFNGYTF. The CDR3 DNA is TGTGCCAGCAGTTTCGCAGGGTTTAATGGCTACACCTTC.

CDR3 bases: TGTGCCAGCAGTCTTCTTCGGAGGACCGAAGCTTTCTTT. Amino acids: CASSLLRRTEAFF. The J gene is TRBJ1-1, the V gene TRBV12-3 or TRBV12-4; D is uncertain. Trimming took off 5 bases at V and 8 bases at J, with 15 bases between the two ends. CDR3 length: 13 residues.

This clone has just a few counts. This chain joins TRBV3-1 (or the pseudogene TRBV3-2) and TRBJ1-1; D possibly corresponds to TRBD1 (5 bases). The V end was cut by 2 bases, the J end by 6 bases, with 10 bases between. The CDR3 runs to 13 residues. Germline V CDR1 and CDR2: LGHDT, YNNKEL (reference sequence). The chain's CDR3 is CASSQRGGAEAFF. The CDR3 nucleotides read TGTGCCAGCAGCCAACGTGGGGGGGCTGAAGCTTTCTTT.

The gene calls are TRBV3-1 (or the pseudogene TRBV3-2) and TRBJ1-3; the D is unclear. The CDR3 contains 14 residues. V was shortened by 4 bases and J by 4 bases, with 11 bases between the two germline ends. CDR1 LGHDT and CDR2 YNNKEL come from the germline V gene (reference sequence). CDR3 amino acids: CASSLRSQGNTIYF. DNA for the CDR3: TGTGCCAGCAGCCTGCGTAGCCAGGGAAACACCATATATTTT.

The gene calls are TRBV7-2 and TRBJ1-4; no reliable D call. V lost 2 bases to trimming and J lost 7 bases, with 11 bases between them. The CDR3 has 14 amino acids. Germline V gene sequence: CDR1 SGHTA, CDR2 FQGNSA. CDR3 sequence reads: CASSLNGLGEKLFF. DNA for the CDR3: TGTGCCAGCAGCTTAAACGGTCTAGGTGAAAAACTGTTTTTT.

J is TRBJ2-3 and V is TRBV5-1; D gene ambiguous. CDR3 length: 15 amino acids. The ends were cut back, 3 bases at V and 3 bases at J, with 14 bases in the middle. From germline, CDR1 is SGHRS and CDR2 YFSETQ. The CDR3 reads CASSSSPVLTDTQYF. The CDR3 DNA reads as TGCGCCAGCAGCTCTTCCCCCGTGTTAACAGATACGCAGTATTTT.

As to this clone: Other DNA variants within this sample encode the same CDR3. V is TRBV7-2 and J is TRBJ2-6; D may be TRBD2 (6 bases). The CDR3 runs 15 residues. Trimming pared 3 bases from V and 0 bases from J, leaving 6 bases between. Germline CDR1 and CDR2: SGHTA and FQGNSA. The CDR3 coding sequence is TGTGCCAGCAGCTTGGGGGGCTCTGGGGCCAACGTCCTGACTTTC. The encoded protein is CASSLGGSGANVLTF.

This chain links TRBV27 with TRBJ2-7, with a weak D call TRBD1 (5 bases). V lost 5 bases, J lost 3 bases, and 17 bases lay in between. This CDR3 spans 15 amino acids. Per the germline V gene, CDR1 is MNHEY and CDR2 is SMNVEV (reference sequence). The CDR3 coding sequence is TGTGCCAGCAGTCCACAGGCGTGGGTCTACTACGAGCAGTACTTC. The encoded protein is CASSPQAWVYYEQYF.

V is TRBV30 and J is TRBJ1-6, with D possibly TRBD1 on 6 matching bases. Trimming cost V 2 bases and J 10 bases, with 18 bases left between them. CDR1 and CDR2 (germline): GTSNPN, SVGIG (reference sequence). The CDR3 totals 15 residues. In nucleotides, the CDR3 is TGTGCCTGGAGTAGGCGACAGGTTGGCGGATCACCCCTCCACTTT. Its translation: CAWSRRQVGGSPLHF.